Listed below are T cell receptor beta chains from one sample, sequenced in a study of shared clonotypes between healthy human individuals. Assay used: immunoSEQ multiplex PCR; TCRdb lists only in-frame clones, some missing. The data hold 2,500,000 or so clones, with roughly 93% observed a single time. Specimen: naive CD4+ T cells from PBMCs. Receptors were obtained from a man between 18 and 35 years old in good health. Some clones in this sample may be carry-over from other donors' samples. Both conserved end residues are part of each CDR3. Fields, in order: V gene, clone size, J gene, D gene, CDR3 DNA, CDR3 protein. The D gene is left open where the match is weak. Clone size is not always given. Where it is, it says once, few, many or a class for expanded clones.

TRBV7-9	.	TRBJ2-1	TRBD1	TGTGCCAGCAGCCCAACAGTAAGGGACAGGGGCCACAATGAGCAGTTCTTC	CASSPTVRDRGHNEQFF
TRBV5-1	.	TRBJ1-1	TRBD1	TGCGCCAGCCTCACCGCAGGGGGCTCCATGAACACTGAAGCTTTCTTT	CASLTAGGSMNTEAFF
TRBV19	.	TRBJ1-2	.	TGTGCCAGTAGTATTGCGCAGGGTTTCTATGGCTACACCTTC	CASSIAQGFYGYTF
TRBV29-1	.	TRBJ2-7	TRBD1	TGCAGCGTCGCCCTTACCGGGACAGGGAACGAGCAGTACTTC	CSVALTGTGNEQYF
TRBV7-3	.	TRBJ2-3	TRBD2	TGTGCCAGCAGTTCACTAGCGGGGTCCACAGATACGCAGTATTTT	CASSSLAGSTDTQYF
TRBV2	.	TRBJ2-2	.	TGTGCCAGCAGTGCCGGGACTCCCGGGGAGCTGTTTTTT	CASSAGTPGELFF
TRBV28	once	TRBJ1-5	.	TGTGCCAGCAGTTTAGTGCACCCCCATCCCCCCCAGCATTTT	CASSLVHPHPPQHF
TRBV11-2	.	TRBJ2-3	.	TGTGCCAGCAGCTTCGGGGACGGACCTAGCACAGATACGCAGTATTTT	CASSFGDGPSTDTQYF
TRBV11-3	.	TRBJ2-1	.	TGTGCCAGCAGCCGAGCAGGCCAACTCTCCTACAATGAGCAGTTCTTC	CASSRAGQLSYNEQFF
TRBV4-1	.	TRBJ2-3	TRBD1	TGCGCCAGCAGCCAAGCGGACAGGAACACAGATACGCAGTATTTT	CASSQADRNTDTQYF
TRBV5-1	.	TRBJ1-4	.	TGCGCCAGCAGCCGAGATGGAGAAAAACTGTTTTTT	CASSRDGEKLFF
TRBV5-1	.	TRBJ2-5	.	TGCGCCAGCAGCTTACTGGGGTACGGGCAAGAGACCCAGTACTTC	CASSLLGYGQETQYF
TRBV7-2	.	TRBJ1-2	TRBD1	TGTGCCAGCACCCTTCAGGGGGGCTATGGCTACACCTTC	CASTLQGGYGYTF
TRBV9	once	TRBJ2-6	.	TGTGCCAGCAGCTCCGGGGGTTCCGGGGCCAACGTCCTGACTTTC	CASSSGGSGANVLTF
TRBV5-1	.	TRBJ1-5	.	TGCGCCAGCAGCTTGGATGGTAGCCCGGGGCAGCCCCAGCATTTT	CASSLDGSPGQPQHF
TRBV4-1	.	TRBJ2-2	TRBD2	TGCGCCAGCAGCCAGATGGCTAGCGGGAGGGCCGGGGAGCTGTTTTTT	CASSQMASGRAGELFF
TRBV2	.	TRBJ2-1	.	TGTGCCAGCAGTGAAGGACGCCGAATACTACTCTTTTACAATGAGCAGTTCTTC	CASSEGRRILLFYNEQFF